A selection of T cell receptor beta chains follows, all from one sample in a study of T cell responses to AZD1222 COVID-19 vaccine. Libraries were prepared by immunoSEQ multiplex PCR; TCRdb keeps only in-frame clonotypes and omits some of them. The table includes roughly 140,000 clones, 85% to 90% detected once. The sample in question was peripheral blood, obtained on day 0 of AZD1222 vaccination. The origin of the receptors is an adult in good health. Both conserved end residues are trimmed from each CDR3.

TRBJ2-3 | TRBV4-2 | ASGQELAGGPLNPDTQY
TRBJ1-2 | TRBV9 | ASFGGSGYGYT
TRBJ1-1 | TRBV9 | ASSVGHQNTEAF
TRBJ2-4 | TRBV4-3 | ASSQVDSGRAKNIQY
TRBJ2-3 | TRBV5-1 | ASSFTDTQY
TRBJ2-1 | TRBV12-3/TRBV12-4 | ASSLTQGSEQF
TRBJ2-7 | TRBV29-1 | SVCFSGGEQY
TRBJ1-5 | TRBV4-3 | ASSRDRVSNQPQH
TRBJ1-1 | TRBV3-1/TRBV3-2 | ASKGDGKRIAEAF
TRBJ1-1 | TRBV10-2 | ASSATAGSTEAF